In this sample, the clone carrying this TCR beta chain turned up a few times. Trimming stripped 5 bases from V and 4 bases from J, with 17 bases between. Germline values: CDR1 SGHTA, CDR2 FQGTGA. This CDR3 has 15 residues. The data belong to a study of patients and donors after allogeneic stem cell transplantation. TCRdb recomputed calls from the RT-PCR reads with MiXCR, one row per CDR3 protein. Of about 34,000 distinct CDR3 sequences in the sample, 35% to 40% are singletons; the top ten hold approximately 82%. Sequencing was performed on blood, either unsorted or a sorted T cell fraction (not recorded which). This TCR derives from a human donor who was either an allogeneic HSCT recipient or a stem cell or donor lymphocyte infusion donor (not recorded which). It is not recorded whose cells these are; they may come from a transplant donor. The gene calls are TRBV7-3 and TRBJ1-1; possible D gene TRBD1, 5 bases. The CDR3 reads CASSQAGGVSTEAFF. The CDR3 region has the DNA TGTGCCAGCAGCCAGGCGGGGGGAGTCAGCACTGAAGCTTTCTTT.